A selection of T cell receptor beta chains follows, all from one sample in a study of CD8+ T cells in alopecia areata. Using immunoSEQ multiplex PCR, the repertoire was profiled, and TCRdb retains in-frame clones only, with some absent. The sample carries around 80,000 clones, roughly 50% recorded once. Sequencing input: NKG2D-high CD8+ T cells sorted from blood. These receptors came from a human donor with alopecia areata. Both conserved end residues are part of each CDR3. D genes are given only for firm matches. Only part of the rows carry a size: once, few, many, or a class if the clone is expanded.

V	D	J	size	CDR3	DNA
TRBV2	TRBD1	TRBJ2-1	few	CASSESGTGWNEQFF	TGTGCCAGCAGTGAAAGTGGGACAGGGTGGAATGAGCAGTTCTTC
TRBV27	TRBD1	TRBJ2-7	.	CASRGAGGSSYEQYF	TGTGCCAGCAGGGGGGCAGGGGGCAGCTCCTACGAGCAGTACTTC
TRBV9	TRBD2	TRBJ2-5	.	CASSVAGPGGETQYF	TGTGCCAGCAGCGTAGCCGGGCCGGGGGGAGAGACCCAGTACTTC
TRBV2	.	TRBJ2-3	.	CASSEALVRSDTQYF	TGTGCCAGCAGTGAAGCGCTCGTGCGGTCAGATACGCAGTATTTT
TRBV18	.	TRBJ2-3	.	CASSPPTLGDTQYF	TGTGCCAGCTCACCACCGACGCTTGGAGATACGCAGTATTTT
TRBV30	.	TRBJ2-7	once	CAWIAGRGSPEQYF	TGTGCCTGGATTGCTGGCAGGGGCTCGCCCGAGCAGTACTTC
TRBV29-1	.	TRBJ1-1	.	CSVESRGAEAFF	TGCAGCGTTGAATCCAGGGGAGCTGAAGCTTTCTTT
TRBV7-3	.	TRBJ1-3	few	CASSSNFSGNTIYF	TGTGCCAGCAGCTCAAACTTCTCTGGAAACACCATATATTTT
TRBV2	.	TRBJ2-2	.	CASSDYTGELFF	TGTGCCAGCAGTGACTACACCGGGGAGCTGTTTTTT
TRBV2	TRBD1	TRBJ2-1	.	CASSEKGAWDNEQFF	TGTGCCAGCAGTGAAAAGGGGGCATGGGACAATGAGCAGTTCTTC
TRBV7-9	.	TRBJ1-2	.	CASSSTEGGTYGYTF	TGTGCCAGCAGCTCCACCGAGGGGGGGACGTATGGCTACACCTTC
TRBV2	.	TRBJ1-5	.	CASSEGQGKQPQHF	TGTGCCAGCAGTGAGGGGCAGGGGAAACAGCCCCAGCATTTT
TRBV29-1	.	TRBJ2-2	.	CSVVAAGELFF	TGCAGCGTTGTAGCAGCCGGGGAGCTGTTTTTT
TRBV5-6	.	TRBJ2-7	.	CASSLRQTYEQYF	TGTGCCAGCAGCTTGCGACAGACCTACGAGCAGTACTTC
TRBV4-1	.	TRBJ2-2	.	CASSQGTFWELFF	TGCGCCAGCAGCCAAGGAACTTTTTGGGAGCTGTTTTTT
TRBV29-1	TRBD2	TRBJ2-7	few	CSVVFRGSSYEQYF	TGCAGCGTTGTCTTCCGCGGGAGCTCCTACGAGCAGTACTTC
TRBV29-1	TRBD1	TRBJ2-3	few	CSVEGALRGSDTQYF	TGCAGCGTTGAAGGGGCCCTCAGGGGGTCGGATACGCAGTATTTT
TRBV20-1	.	TRBJ1-2	.	CSAPYGYTF	TGCAGTGCCCCCTATGGCTACACCTTC
TRBV5-4	.	TRBJ2-3	.	CASSRGSRWLDF	TGTGCCAGCAGCCGAGGGAGTCGGTGGTTGGATTTT
TRBV18	.	TRBJ2-1	.	CASSPATDYNEQFF	TGTGCCAGCTCACCAGCGACGGACTACAATGAGCAGTTCTTC
TRBV6-5	.	TRBJ1-2	.	CASTSGYGYTF	TGTGCCAGCACCAGCGGGTATGGCTACACCTTC
TRBV28	.	TRBJ2-5	.	CASRSGYRETQYF	TGTGCCAGCAGATCAGGGTATCGAGAGACCCAGTACTTC
TRBV4-2	.	TRBJ2-5	.	CASSQEAGQETQYF	TGTGCCAGCAGCCAAGAGGCAGGCCAAGAGACCCAGTACTTC
TRBV7-3	.	TRBJ2-3	once	CASSLFSTDTQYF	TGTGCCAGCAGCTTATTTAGCACAGATACGCAGTATTTT
TRBV9	TRBD1	TRBJ1-6	.	CASSANPGQGGSPLHF	TGTGCCAGCAGCGCGAACCCGGGACAGGGCGGCTCACCCCTCCACTTT
TRBV10-3	.	TRBJ1-1	.	CAIRQDVGATEAFF	TGTGCCATCCGCCAGGATGTAGGGGCCACTGAAGCTTTCTTT
TRBV5-4	TRBD1	TRBJ2-1	.	CASHSRTGDNEQFF	TGTGCCAGTCACTCCAGGACAGGGGACAATGAGCAGTTCTTC
TRBV7-2	TRBD2	TRBJ2-3	.	CSESLAGGFTDTQYF	TGTAGCGAAAGTCTAGCGGGAGGCTTCACAGATACGCAGTATTTT
TRBV29-1	.	TRBJ2-2	.	CSVEEGNGELFF	TGCAGCGTTGAAGAGGGGAACGGGGAGCTGTTTTTT
TRBV7-3	.	TRBJ1-2	.	CASSPEGGGTYGYTF	TGTGCCAGCAGCCCCGAGGGGGGAGGCACCTATGGCTACACCTTC
TRBV29-1	TRBD2	TRBJ2-6	.	CSVVGPGLAGGSSGANVLTF	TGCAGCGTTGTAGGACCGGGACTAGCGGGAGGGAGCTCTGGGGCCAACGTCCTGACTTTC
TRBV5-1	.	TRBJ2-6	few	CASSSLGRLSGANVLTF	TGCGCCAGCAGCTCACTTGGCCGCCTCTCTGGGGCCAACGTCCTGACTTTC
TRBV14	.	TRBJ1-5	.	CASSQGEQPQHF	TGTGCCAGCAGCCAAGGAGAGCAGCCCCAGCATTTT
TRBV30	TRBD1	TRBJ2-6	.	CAGRTGGYSGANVLTF	TGTGCCGGACGGACAGGGGGTTACTCTGGGGCCAACGTCCTGACTTTC
TRBV2	.	TRBJ2-4	few	CASRGSFGYF	TGTGCCAGCCGAGGAAGCTTTGGGTACTTC
TRBV29-1	.	TRBJ1-2	.	CSVEVHRAEGYTF	TGCAGCGTTGAAGTCCACAGGGCGGAGGGCTACACCTTC
TRBV5-4	.	TRBJ2-5	.	CASSSSREMRPQETQYF	TGTGCCAGCAGCTCTTCTAGGGAGATGCGGCCCCAAGAGACCCAGTACTTC
TRBV6-5	.	TRBJ2-5	.	CASSPEPREAETQYF	TGTGCCAGCAGTCCTGAGCCCAGGGAAGCAGAGACCCAGTACTTC
TRBV6-5	.	TRBJ1-2	once	CASSYEGIDGYTF	TGTGCCAGCAGTTACGAGGGGATCGATGGCTACACCTTC
TRBV6-5	.	TRBJ1-1	.	CASSPGAEAFF	TGTGCCAGCAGCCCCGGGGCTGAAGCTTTCTTT